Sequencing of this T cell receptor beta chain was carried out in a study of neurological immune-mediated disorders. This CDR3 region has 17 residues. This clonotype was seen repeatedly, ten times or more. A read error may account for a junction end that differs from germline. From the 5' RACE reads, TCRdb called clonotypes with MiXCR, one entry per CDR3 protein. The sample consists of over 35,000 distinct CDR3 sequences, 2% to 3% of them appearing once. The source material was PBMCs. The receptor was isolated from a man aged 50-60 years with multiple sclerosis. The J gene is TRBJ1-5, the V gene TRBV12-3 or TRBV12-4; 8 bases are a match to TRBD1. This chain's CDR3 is CASRSGTGTHSNQPQNF. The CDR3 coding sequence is TGTGCCAGCAGATCCGGGACAGGAACTCATAGCAATCAGCCCCAGAATTTT.